The clone carrying this T cell receptor beta chain was recorded a few times. Its antigen remains unidentified. The sample originates from a study of response to subunit inactivated influenza vaccine. Points from the study as a whole: Seasonal influenza vaccination, on each occasion, was suggested by the authors to recruit few new T cells.

TCRdb itself ran the RT-PCR reads through MiXCR, one entry per CDR3 protein. The sample yields 560,000 or so distinct CDR3 sequences, around 8% seen once. The sample was PBMCs from blood, taken roughly 24 months after vaccination. The origin of this receptor is a man aged 45 to 75 who received an inactivated influenza vaccine.

The CDR3: CATSGSGARYF. CDR3 bases: TGTGCCACCAGTGGCTCGGGGGCGAGGTACTTC. The V call is TRBV24-1, the J call TRBJ2-7; D may match TRBD1 or TRBD2 (6 bases each). The germline V gene encodes CDR1 KGHDR and CDR2 SFDVKD. The V end lost 5 bases, the J end lost 12 bases, and 13 bases lay between the germline ends. This CDR3 has 11 residues.